These 18 T cell receptor beta chains share one sample of origin, sequenced in a study of beta chain features in type 1 diabetes (dated by TCRdb to between 2018 and 2020). Library creation used the immunoSEQ multiplex PCR assay. All of the isolated RNA was reverse transcribed with the High Capacity cDNA Reverse Transcription Kit, so expressed TCRB transcripts were sequenced. TCRdb limited this immuneACCESS table to in-frame rearrangements with V and J called. A share of clones is missing; checked studies link under half to unresolved V genes, and the rest is unexplained. The sample table contains a few hundred thousand clones; only one count was recorded for 25% to 35% of them. The top ten hold around 0.065% of the sample. The sequenced sample consisted of naive CD4+ T cells from blood. The cell subset or site label here, explained by the study, means: true naive CD4+ T cells. These receptors were collected from a man in his late teens or twenties in good health.

The chain combines TRBV11-2 with TRBJ2-3; possible D gene TRBD1, 6 bases. The length of the CDR3 is 16 residues. Germline-derived CDR1 and CDR2 are SGHAT and FQNNGV. V dropped 1 base and J dropped 2 bases, with 13 bases sitting between them. CDR3 nucleotides: TGTGCCAGCAGCTTAGGTGCAGGGGCCCACACAGATACGCAGTATTTT. It specifies CASSLGAGAHTDTQYF. Variable domain in full (rest from reference TRBV11-2 and TRBJ2-3): EAGVAQSPRYKIIEKRQSVAFWCNPISGHATLYWYQQILGQGPKLLIQFQNNGVVDDSQLPKDRFSAERLKGVDSTLKIQPAKLEDSAVYLCASSLGAGAHTDTQYFGPGTRLTVL.

The rearrangement uses TRBV7-2 and TRBJ2-5; D is undetermined. Germline loops: CDR1 SGHTA, CDR2 FQGNSA. This CDR3 is 15 amino acids long. The V gene lost 1 base and the J gene lost 0 bases, with 9 bases spanning the gap. CDR3 in DNA: TGTGCCAGCAGCTTAGGGGCTGGATACCAAGAGACCCAGTACTTC. Amino acid sequence: CASSLGAGYQETQYF.

V and J are TRBV30 and TRBJ1-1; D gene unclear. From germline, CDR1 is GTSNPN and CDR2 SVGIG (reference sequence). Deletions cut 3 bases from V and 3 bases from J, with 11 bases between. The CDR3 has 13 amino acids. The CDR3 protein is CAWSPIRYTEAFF. The CDR3 nucleotides are TGTGCCTGGAGCCCGATCCGCTACACTGAAGCTTTCTTT.

A remark on this clone: This sample also contains other DNA sequences that code for the same CDR3. The chain recombines TRBV5-1 with TRBJ2-5; perhaps TRBD1 as D (5 bases). The CDR3 consists of 13 residues. Trimming removed 4 bases from V and 2 bases from J, with 9 bases in between. Germline-derived CDR1 and CDR2 are SGHRS and YFSETQ. The CDR3 spells CASSPRGQETQYF. Written as DNA, the CDR3 is TGCGCCAGCAGCCCTAGGGGACAAGAGACCCAGTACTTC.

The rearrangement links TRBV7-2 to TRBJ2-1; D is perhaps TRBD2 (6 bases). The V end was cut by 5 bases, the J end by 9 bases, with 20 bases between. The length of the CDR3 is 15 residues. Germline V gene data show CDR1 as SGHTA and CDR2 as FQGNSA. Here the CDR3 DNA reads TGTGCCAGCAGCCCGCAGGGACTGTACGGCACTGAGCAGTTCTTC. This encodes CASSPQGLYGTEQFF.

The chain employs TRBV28 and TRBJ2-7, with D perhaps matching TRBD2 (5 bases). The V end was cut by 8 bases, the J end by 1 base, with 9 bases between. The germline gives CDR1 MDHEN, CDR2 SYDVKM. The CDR3 runs 12 residues. The CDR3 sequence is CASGLPSYEQYF. CDR3 coding DNA: TGTGCCAGCGGACTCCCATCCTACGAGCAGTACTTC.

In this sample, this clone turned up a few times. This chain connects TRBV6-5 to TRBJ2-3; 9 bases fit TRBD1. Trimming took 5 bases from V and 5 from J; bases not matched to a gene: 8. The CDR3 is made up of 15 amino acids. Germline loops: CDR1 MNHEY, CDR2 SVGAGI. DNA for the CDR3: TGTGCCAGCAGTAAGACAGGGGGGGACCGAGATACGCAGTATTTT. As protein: CASSKTGGDRDTQYF.

This chain links TRBV2 with TRBJ2-3; 7 bases line up with TRBD2. With V trimmed by 4 bases and J by 6 bases, 10 bases remained unmatched. The germline CDR1 and CDR2 sequences are SNHLY and FYNNEI. CDR3 size: 15 residues. CDR3 sequence: CASSGLAGEFDTQYF. The DNA for the CDR3 is TGTGCCAGCAGTGGATTGGCGGGAGAATTCGATACGCAGTATTTT.

This clone turned up a few times. This chain joins TRBV11-2 and TRBJ2-3, with no clear D. CDR3 length: 13 amino acids. The V gene's germline CDR1 is SGHAT and CDR2 FQNNGV. Deletions cut 1 base from V and 6 bases from J, with 8 bases between. The CDR3 here is CASSLGPKDTQYF. DNA of the CDR3: TGTGCCAGCAGCTTAGGACCGAAGGATACGCAGTATTTT.

This clone was seen once. The rearrangement uses TRBV6-6 and TRBJ2-1; D possibly corresponds to TRBD2 (6 bases). The CDR3 spans 14 residues. V lost 6 bases and J 6 bases, leaving 15 bases between the germline ends. Looked up from germline, CDR1 is MNHNY and CDR2 is SVGAGI (reference sequence). CDR3: CASRPGGAPNEQFF. The CDR3 DNA reads TGTGCCAGCAGACCCGGCGGGGCCCCCAATGAGCAGTTCTTC.

J is TRBJ1-1 and V is TRBV30, with D uncertain. Germline CDR1 reads GTSNPN; CDR2 reads SVGIG (reference sequence). This CDR3 contains 14 residues. V lost 4 bases to trimming and J lost 6 bases, with 18 bases between them. As DNA, the CDR3 is TGTGCCTGGAAAACGAACCCAAAAATAGCTGAAGCTTTCTTT. It yields the protein CAWKTNPKIAEAFF. Together with reference TRBV30 and TRBJ1-1, the CDR3 gives the full variable domain: SQTIHQWPATLVQPVGSPLSLECTVEGTSNPNLYWYRQAAGRGLQLLFYSVGIGQISSEVPQNLSASRPQDRQFILSSKKLLLSDSGFYLCAWKTNPKIAEAFFGQGTRLTVV.

This clone was counted between two and nine times. The chain has TRBV5-1 and TRBJ2-7; weak D call: TRBD2 (6 bases). Trimming took 0 bases from V and 4 from J, leaving 14 bases between them. Germline CDR1 SGHRS, CDR2 YFSETQ. CDR3 length: 15 residues. CDR3 nucleotides: TGCGCCAGCAGCTTGGAGGGAGGCCTCACTTACGAGCAGTACTTC. Protein: CASSLEGGLTYEQYF.

This clone appeared a few times. The chain employs TRBV29-1 and TRBJ2-3, with a possible D match to TRBD1 (6 bases). Trimming stripped 1 base from V and 0 bases from J, with 8 bases between. Germline V lookup: CDR1 SQVTM, CDR2 ANQGSEA. The length of the CDR3 is 14 residues. The chain's CDR3 is CSVEGGGSTDTQYF. CDR3 DNA sequence: TGCAGCGTTGAAGGAGGGGGTAGCACAGATACGCAGTATTTT.

The rearrangement links TRBV7-2 to TRBJ2-3, with D tentatively TRBD1 or TRBD2 (5 bases each). V was shortened by 5 bases and J by 1 base, with 10 bases between the two germline ends. CDR3 length: 14 residues. Germline CDR1 reads SGHTA; CDR2 reads FQGNSA. The CDR3 loop is CASSRVGGTDTQYF. The CDR3 nucleotides are TGTGCCAGCAGCCGGGTGGGGGGCACAGATACGCAGTATTTT.

This clone was seen more than once but under ten times. The chain recombines TRBV2 with TRBJ2-3; D not resolved. The germline V and J ends were trimmed by 2 bases and 0 bases, with 6 bases remaining between them. There are 14 residues in the CDR3. Germline CDR1 and CDR2: SNHLY and FYNNEI. CDR3 nucleotide sequence: TGTGCCAGCAGTGAACTCGCTAGCACAGATACGCAGTATTTT. Amino acid sequence: CASSELASTDTQYF.

There are a few counts of this clone. The chain has TRBV30 and TRBJ1-2, with D maybe TRBD1 (5 bases). Germline V lookup: CDR1 GTSNPN, CDR2 SVGIG (reference sequence). The CDR3 totals 13 residues. V was clipped by 0 bases and J by 7 bases, with 12 bases between them. CDR3 nucleotide sequence: TGTGCCTGGAGTGTTGGAGGGGCTCGTGGCTACACCTTC. Translation: CAWSVGGARGYTF.

This chain joins TRBV7-2 and TRBJ1-2; possible D gene TRBD1, 5 bases. Trimming took off 4 bases at V and 0 bases at J, with 12 bases between the two ends. The CDR3 runs 15 residues. The germline CDR1 and CDR2 sequences are SGHTA and FQGNSA. CDR3 DNA sequence: TGTGCCAGCAGCTCCTGGGGACGGGCTAACTATGGCTACACCTTC. It is translated as CASSSWGRANYGYTF.

In this sample, this clone turned up a few times. The genes are TRBV29-1 and TRBJ1-1; TRBD1 agrees at 8 bases. With V trimmed by 6 bases and J by 0 bases, 3 bases remained unmatched. Germline V lookup: CDR1 SQVTM, CDR2 ANQGSEA. The CDR3 is made up of 13 amino acids. The CDR3 nucleotides are TGCAGCGTCCCGGGACAGGTGAACACTGAAGCTTTCTTT. Its translation is CSVPGQVNTEAFF.